The 16 T cell receptor beta chains presented below share a single source sample, sequenced in a study of cytomegalovirus exposure and HLA in healthy donors. A multiplex PCR was run with 60 Vbeta primers and 13 Jbeta primers. Generated by immunoSEQ multiplex PCR, the TCRdb table keeps only in-frame clones and is missing some. The profile covers 91,000 or so clones, with over 60% appearing a single time and under 7% taken by the ten largest. Sequencing input: PBMCs. These TCRs come from a man aged 25 to 40 in good health and CMV-seropositive.

This chain uses TRBV29-1 with TRBJ2-5, with D maybe TRBD2 (6 bases). The V gene lost 7 bases and the J gene lost 1 base, with 10 bases spanning the gap. The CDR3 runs to 12 residues. CDR1 and CDR2 (germline): SQVTM, ANQGSEA. CDR3 loop: CSAGTLQETQYF. In DNA, the CDR3 is TGCAGCGCGGGGACTCTCCAAGAGACCCAGTACTTC.

The chain recombines TRBV9 with TRBJ1-4, with TRBD1 matching over 8 bases. V gave up 2 bases and J gave up 8 bases; unmatched junction bases: 5. The CDR3 contains 14 residues. Looked up from germline, CDR1 is SGDLS and CDR2 is YYNGEE. In DNA, the CDR3 is TGTGCCAGCAGCGTCGGACAGGGTGGAGAAAAACTGTTTTTT. It specifies CASSVGQGGEKLFF.

The genes are TRBV7-3 and TRBJ2-7; no firm D call. Germline V gene lookup returns CDR1 SGHTA and CDR2 FQGTGA. The V and J ends lost 5 bases and 7 bases respectively, with 18 bases between them. The CDR3 totals 14 residues. The CDR3 DNA is TGTGCCAGCAGCGATCCAGGTTACTCGAATGAGCAGTACTTC. As protein: CASSDPGYSNEQYF.

This clone has just one count. This chain's CDR3 is CASSQVWGVRRGDYGYTF. As DNA, the CDR3 is TGCGCCAGCAGCCAAGTCTGGGGAGTTCGGCGGGGCGACTATGGCTACACCTTC. The rearrangement uses TRBV4-1 and TRBJ1-2, with D possibly being TRBD1 (5 bases). Between the trimmed V and J ends, which lost 1 base and 3 bases, there was a span of 21 bases. CDR1 and CDR2 (germline): MGHRA, YSYEKL. The CDR3 is 18 residues long.

There are a few counts of this clone. J is TRBJ2-2 and V is TRBV7-9, with D tentatively TRBD2 (5 bases). Trimming cost V 7 bases and J 0 bases, with 9 bases left between them. The CDR3 is 14 residues long. Germline V gene sequence: CDR1 SEHNR, CDR2 FQNEAQ (reference sequence). DNA of the CDR3: TGTGCCAGCACCAAGGGAGCGAACACCGGGGAGCTGTTTTTT. Its translation: CASTKGANTGELFF.

This sequence joins TRBV6-5 and TRBJ1-4; D not resolved. Germline CDR1 is MNHEY and CDR2 is SVGAGI. Trimming pared 6 bases from V and 0 bases from J, leaving 5 bases between. The CDR3 consists of 13 residues. The CDR3 region has the DNA TGTGCCAGCAGGGAGGCAACTAATGAAAAACTGTTTTTT. This translates into CASREATNEKLFF.

This clone was observed a single time. V usage is TRBV18 and J usage is TRBJ1-4; tentative D call: TRBD1 (5 bases). The V gene's germline CDR1 is KGHSH and CDR2 LQKENI. Trimming shortened V by 5 bases and J by 5 bases, and 12 bases separated the two germline ends. The CDR3 runs to 14 residues. CDR3 coding DNA: TGTGCCAGCTCAAAGCACAGGACCAATGAAAAACTGTTTTTT. Protein sequence: CASSKHRTNEKLFF.

The chain couples TRBV10-3 to TRBJ2-3, with 16 positions matching TRBD2. The CDR3 runs 17 residues. V shed 10 bases, J shed 5 bases, and the junction held 12 bases outside the gene matches. In germline, CDR1 is ENHRY, CDR2 SYGVKD. CDR3 amino acids: CATSGTSGRVRKDTQYF. The CDR3 DNA sequence: TGTGCCACATCCGGGACTAGCGGGAGGGTCAGAAAAGATACGCAGTATTTT.

The chain couples TRBV7-9 to TRBJ1-1; tentatively, D is TRBD1 (6 bases). Germline CDR1 SEHNR, CDR2 FQNEAQ (reference sequence). The CDR3 spans 14 residues. V lost 5 bases, J lost 8 bases, and 18 bases lay in between. The DNA for the CDR3 is TGTGCCAGCAGCCAGACGGGGACAAACCCCGAAGCTTTCTTT. Residues: CASSQTGTNPEAFF.

Worth noting for this clone: The junction shows a germline mismatch at one end, possibly a read error. This rearrangement joins TRBV7-9 to TRBJ1-4; TRBD1 might be the D (6 bases). Germline V lookup: CDR1 SEHNR, CDR2 FQNEAQ (reference sequence). There are 12 residues in the CDR3. This CDR3 is CASSPFIGQIIF. DNA for the CDR3: TGTGCCAGCAGCCCCTTCATCGGACAGATAATTTTT.

The V gene is TRBV30, the J gene TRBJ2-2; D might be TRBD2 (5 bases). Germline CDR1 and CDR2: GTSNPN and SVGIG (reference sequence). The CDR3 loop spans 13 amino acids. Trimming left V 5 bases short and J 0 bases short, with 7 bases between. CDR3 nucleotides: TGTGCCTGGCGGGGAGCGAACACCGGGGAGCTGTTTTTT. This encodes CAWRGANTGELFF.

The genes are TRBV12-5 and TRBJ2-7; 11 nucleotides agree with TRBD2. CDR1 and CDR2 from the germline V gene are LGHNT and FRNRAP. V shed 0 bases and J 6 bases; nucleotides not matched to a gene: 7. The CDR3 is made up of 16 amino acids. CDR3 amino acids: CASGLVLAGVFSEQYF. The DNA of the CDR3 is TGTGCTAGTGGTTTGGTACTAGCGGGAGTTTTCTCCGAGCAGTACTTC. The full variable domain, completed using reference TRBV12-5 and TRBJ2-7, is DARVTQTPRHKVTEMGQEVTMRCQPILGHNTVFWYRQTMMQGLELLAYFRNRAPLDDSGMPKDRFSAEMPDATLATLKIQPSEPRDSAVYFCASGLVLAGVFSEQYFGPGTRLTVT.

This clone was observed a few times. The rearrangement links TRBV14 to TRBJ1-2; D gene uncertain. Per the germline V gene, CDR1 is SGHDN and CDR2 is FVKESK. V was pared by 0 bases and J by 8 bases, with 10 bases between. CDR3 length: 13 amino acids. The DNA for the CDR3 is TGTGCCAGCAGCCAAGAAGACTCATTCGGCTACACCTTC. Encoded protein: CASSQEDSFGYTF.

The chain is built from TRBV7-9 and TRBJ2-5; tentatively, D is TRBD2 (5 bases). Trimming pared 7 bases from V and 5 bases from J, leaving 8 bases between. Germline V gene lookup returns CDR1 SEHNR and CDR2 FQNEAQ (reference sequence). The CDR3 length is 11 residues. The CDR3: CASTRGETQYF. In nucleotides, the CDR3 is TGTGCCAGCACCCGCGGGGAGACCCAGTACTTC.

The genes are TRBV2 and TRBJ2-1; 7 bases agree with TRBD2. V trimming: 5 bases; J trimming: 4 bases; junction bases outside the gene matches: 8. Germline lookup yields CDR1 SNHLY and CDR2 FYNNEI. This CDR3 has 15 amino acids. The CDR3 nucleotides read TGTGCCAGCAGTTTTTCCCTAGCGGAATACAATGAGCAGTTCTTC. Translating gives CASSFSLAEYNEQFF.

This chain joins TRBV7-6 and TRBJ2-2, with D hard to call. Trimming stripped 1 base from V and 3 bases from J, with 6 bases between. Germline lookup yields CDR1 SGHVS and CDR2 FNYEAQ. The CDR3 spans 14 residues. CDR3 sequence reads: CASSLVSHTGELFF. The CDR3, as DNA: TGTGCCAGCAGCTTAGTTAGCCACACCGGGGAGCTGTTTTTT. Full variable domain (missing parts from reference TRBV7-6 and TRBJ2-2): GAGVSQSPRYKVTKRGQDVALRCDPISGHVSLYWYRQALGQGPEFLTYFNYEAQQDKSGLPNDRFSAERPEGSISTLTIQRTEQRDSAMYRCASSLVSHTGELFFGEGSRLTVL.